These 21 T cell receptor beta chains came from one sample sequenced in a study of blood T cells in healthy people across ages. A second 7 to 11 cycle PCR used barcoded and J-beta primers. TCRdb reanalysed the 5' RACE reads using MiXCR and keeps one entry per CDR3 protein. The table lists 650,000 to 800,000 distinct CDR3 sequences, roughly half of them singletons. Sequences were obtained from blood. The receptors come from a woman of 80 years or more in good health.

The table lists this clonotype with a count of one. This rearrangement joins TRBV20-1 to TRBJ1-1, with D possibly being TRBD1 (6 bases). Germline V gene lookup returns CDR1 DFQATT and CDR2 SNEGSKA (reference sequence). CDR3 length: 12 amino acids. Trimming pared 5 bases from V and 7 bases from J, leaving 14 bases between. The CDR3 bases are TGCAGTGCTCCGGGGGCGCGGTATGAAGCTTTCTTT. This translates into CSAPGARYEAFF.

This rearrangement joins TRBV28 to TRBJ2-7, with D unresolved. V lost 5 bases and J 2 bases, leaving 16 bases between the germline ends. Germline V CDR1 and CDR2: MDHEN, SYDVKM. The CDR3 loop spans 15 amino acids. The CDR3 DNA follows: TGTGCCAGCAGTGCCCCAAGCTCTGGCCCCTACGAGCAGTACTTC. Translating gives CASSAPSSGPYEQYF.

The sample holds a few counts of this clonotype. The rearrangement uses TRBV5-1 and TRBJ2-1; 7 positions match TRBD1. V lost 0 bases, J lost 7 bases, and 10 bases stayed unmatched. The length of the CDR3 is 16 residues. Germline CDR1 SGHRS, CDR2 YFSETQ. This chain's CDR3 is CASSLVLTGMGNEQFF. The CDR3 region has the DNA TGCGCCAGCAGCTTGGTATTGACAGGGATGGGAAATGAGCAGTTCTTC.

This clonotype occurred a few times. The chain has TRBV29-1 and TRBJ1-4; tentatively, D is TRBD1 (5 bases). Germline V CDR1 and CDR2: SQVTM, ANQGSEA. This CDR3 has 14 amino acids. Trimming stripped 5 bases from V and 5 bases from J, with 15 bases between. Written as DNA, the CDR3 is TGCAGCGTTCGAAAAGGGGCAGTCAATGAAAAACTGTTTTTT. This codes for CSVRKGAVNEKLFF.

The V call is TRBV7-2, the J call TRBJ1-1, with D possibly being TRBD1 (5 bases). V dropped 5 bases and J dropped 7 bases, with 17 bases sitting between them. There are 14 residues in the CDR3. Germline V lookup: CDR1 SGHTA, CDR2 FQGNSA. In nucleotides, the CDR3 is TGTGCCAGCAGCGCCACGAGCAGGGTGGATGAAGCTTTCTTT. This encodes CASSATSRVDEAFF. The entire variable domain, with the rest obtained from reference TRBV7-2 and TRBJ1-1, is as follows: GAGVSQSPSNKVTEKGKDVELRCDPISGHTALYWYRQSLGQGLEFLIYFQGNSAPDKSGLPSDRFSAERTGGSVSTLTIQRTQQEDSAVYLCASSATSRVDEAFFGQGTRLTVV.

This clonotype was counted many times. The chain recombines TRBV5-1 with TRBJ2-1; possible D gene TRBD2, 5 bases. This CDR3 has 15 residues. Germline-derived CDR1 and CDR2 are SGHRS and YFSETQ. Trimming took off 4 bases at V and 2 bases at J, with 13 bases between the two ends. The CDR3 coding sequence is TGCGCCAGCAGCATCGGACTTACCCCCTACAATGAGCAGTTCTTC. It translates to CASSIGLTPYNEQFF.

This chain joins TRBV11-1 and TRBJ2-7; 7 bases are shared with TRBD2. The CDR3 contains 13 residues. The junction had 8 bases not matched to a gene; V was cut back by 5 bases and J by 7 bases. Germline loops: CDR1 SGHAT, CDR2 FQDESV (reference sequence). CDR3 bases: TGTGCCAGCAGCCCGCTAGCGGTTAATGAGCAGTACTTC. It yields the protein CASSPLAVNEQYF.

Many counts were recorded for this clonotype. This chain joins TRBV25-1 and TRBJ2-6; D gene uncertain. CDR1 is MGHDK, CDR2 SYGVNS, per germline. V lost 0 bases to trimming and J lost 0 bases, with 6 bases between them. The CDR3 covers 16 residues. The CDR3, as DNA: TGTGCCAGCAGTGAATATGAGAGCTCTGGGGCCAACGTCCTGACTTTC. Protein sequence: CASSEYESSGANVLTF.

This clonotype has a count of ten or more. This chain joins TRBV7-9 and TRBJ2-1, with D unclear. V dropped 9 bases and J dropped 5 bases, with 14 bases sitting between them. This CDR3 has 13 amino acids. Germline V CDR1 and CDR2: SEHNR, FQNEAQ (reference sequence). The CDR3 DNA follows: TGTGCCAGTACGGATAGAGGTAACAATGAGCAGTTCTTC. Its protein is CASTDRGNNEQFF.

The table lists this clonotype with a few counts. The V gene is TRBV3-1, the J gene TRBJ2-5; 7 nucleotides line up with TRBD1. CDR3 length equals 15 residues. Germline V gene lookup returns CDR1 LGHDT and CDR2 YNNKEL (reference sequence). V lost 4 bases and J lost 2; bases outside the gene matches: 7. This chain's CDR3 is CASSRTGTAQETQYF. The CDR3 region has the DNA TGTGCCAGCAGCCGCACCGGGACAGCACAAGAGACCCAGTACTTC.

The sample holds a few counts of this clonotype. V and J are TRBV20-1 and TRBJ2-5, with 8 positions matching TRBD1. The CDR3 runs 12 residues. The ends lost 1 base at V and 11 bases at J; junction bases unmatched: 6. CDR1 and CDR2 (germline): DFQATT, SNEGSKA (reference sequence). CDR3 amino acids: CSARGTGTEQYF. The CDR3 coding sequence is TGCAGTGCTAGAGGGACAGGGACTGAGCAGTACTTC.

This clonotype was detected many times. J is TRBJ2-1 and V is TRBV7-3; tentatively, D is TRBD2 (5 bases). The CDR3 runs 13 residues. Germline V CDR1 and CDR2: SGHTA, FQGTGA. Trimming cost V 4 bases and J 8 bases, with 12 bases left between them. CDR3 sequence: CASSSFTSYEQFF. The CDR3 coding sequence is TGTGCCAGCAGCTCGTTCACTAGTTATGAGCAGTTCTTC.

The V gene is TRBV13, the J gene TRBJ2-1; D is uncertain. V was cut by 1 base and J by 3 bases, with 10 bases left in between. Looked up from germline, CDR1 is PRHDT and CDR2 is FYEKMQ (reference sequence). The CDR3 has 15 residues. The CDR3: CASSLVPSNYNEQFF. As DNA, the CDR3 is TGTGCCAGCAGCTTAGTTCCCTCAAACTACAATGAGCAGTTCTTC.

The CDR3 sequence is CASTAVNTEAFF. The CDR3 DNA sequence: TGTGCCAGCACGGCTGTGAACACTGAAGCTTTCTTT. The V gene is TRBV6-5, the J gene TRBJ1-1; D gene unclear. V lost 7 bases and J 0 bases, leaving 6 bases between the germline ends. Germline CDR1 is MNHEY and CDR2 is SVGAGI. The CDR3 sequence is 12 residues long.

This clonotype was observed at least ten times. The chain uses TRBV3-1 and TRBJ2-3; a possible D gene is TRBD1 (6 bases). Trimming shortened V by 4 bases and J by 0 bases, and 17 bases separated the two germline ends. Germline CDR1 reads LGHDT; CDR2 reads YNNKEL (reference sequence). The CDR3 runs 17 residues. CDR3 sequence reads: CASSPARAGVSTDTQYF. In DNA, the CDR3 is TGTGCCAGCAGCCCAGCCCGGGCAGGGGTCAGCACAGATACGCAGTATTTT.

The chain joins TRBV12-3 or TRBV12-4 to TRBJ2-5; 10 nucleotides agree with TRBD1. The CDR3 covers 15 residues. The V segment lost 10 bases and the J segment 3 bases; nucleotides outside the gene matches: 11. The CDR3 nucleotides read TGTGCCAACAGCTGGGGACAGGGGAAAGAAGAGACCCAGTACTTC. Translation: CANSWGQGKEETQYF.

V and J are TRBV7-3 and TRBJ2-4, with a possible D match to TRBD2 (6 bases). The CDR3 is 16 residues long. Trimming removed 6 bases from V and 13 bases from J, with 28 bases in between. Per germline, CDR1 SGHTA and CDR2 FQGTGA. This CDR3 reads CASSLRKTGERNEQYF. DNA for the CDR3: TGTGCCAGCAGTCTTAGAAAGACGGGAGAGCGGAATGAGCAGTACTTC.

This clonotype was observed many times. This chain joins TRBV27 and TRBJ1-2, with unresolved D. Germline loops: CDR1 MNHEY, CDR2 SMNVEV (reference sequence). V was trimmed by 6 bases and J by 8 bases, leaving 16 bases between them. CDR3 length equals 13 residues. The CDR3 DNA reads TGTGCCAGCAGATCCCTGGGCCATTCCGGCTACACCTTC. Translated, it gives CASRSLGHSGYTF.

The rearrangement joins TRBV25-1 to TRBJ2-7, with a tentative D call TRBD1 (6 bases). Trimming shortened V by 2 bases and J by 1 base, and 9 bases separated the two germline ends. The germline V gene has CDR1 MGHDK and CDR2 SYGVNS. CDR3 length equals 14 residues. CDR3 loop: CASSEPDRSYEQYF. CDR3 bases: TGTGCCAGCAGTGAACCCGACAGGTCCTACGAGCAGTACTTC.

Worth noting for this clonotype: One end of the junction varies from germline; a read error may be responsible. This chain links TRBV7-9 with TRBJ2-5, with D possibly being TRBD2 (5 bases). Germline V gene lookup returns CDR1 SEHNR and CDR2 FQNEAQ (reference sequence). This CDR3 has 15 residues. The CDR3 bases are TGTGCCAGCAGTTTAGTCTCCCGGGATTGGGAGACCCAGTACTTC. Its protein product is CASSLVSRDWETQYF.

The V and J genes are TRBV20-1 and TRBJ2-3; 7 bases agree with TRBD2. Germline V gene sequence: CDR1 DFQATT, CDR2 SNEGSKA (reference sequence). J gave up 5 bases and V 0 bases, and 2 bases lay outside the gene matches. The CDR3 is made up of 13 amino acids. The CDR3 DNA sequence: TGCAGTGCTAGAGACGGGGGGATAGATACGCAGTATTTT. The encoded protein is CSARDGGIDTQYF.